This TCR beta chain was documented in a study of blood T cell repertoires in COVID-19 (dated by TCRdb to about 2020). Regarding the complete study: Collaborator samples came from the United States, Italy and Spain and covered acute and convalescent phases of COVID-19. The prospective study material was composed of cDNA or gDNA derived from T cells, B-cell-depleted T cells, or PBMCs. Subjects who had been exposed to COVID-19, were actively infected with it, or had recovered from it provided the deeply sampled blood TCRbeta repertoires that made up the dataset. The repertoires were released in a freely available public database intended as a resource for research on the immune response to SARS-CoV-2. The samples were drawn from the first 160 participants of the ongoing ImmuneRACE study and from 1,254 subjects provided by 6 global collaborators. Nearly every sample came with metadata listing a de-identified subject ID, COVID-19 status, age in years and sex. Where available, HLA class I and class II types were obtained from metadata supplied by the sample provider rather than from assay-based typing.

Each collaborating institution followed its own protocols to collect whole blood in K2EDTA tubes. For TCRbeta analysis, collaborators shipped samples in one of three forms: frozen whole blood, isolated PBMCs, or DNA extracted from either of those sample types. Paper-wide results and their limitations: Clinical and demographic metadata were provided uncurated, with the amount varying by source and participant.

A note on this clone: Its antigen specificity is not known. No base qualities exist here, and no much larger clone lies one base off it.

Including the terminal cysteine and phenylalanine, the CDR3 comprises 13 residues. The read is trimmed to its CDR3 DNA, 39 bases read in frame from base 1. V is reduced by 1 base and J by 6 bases, leaving a spacing of 10 bases between them. CDR1 SGDLS and CDR2 YYNGEE were looked up in the germline V gene. TCRbeta CDR3 regions were amplified from genomic DNA by means of the immunoSEQ Assay, a bias-controlled multiplex PCR. The paper's processing steps were these. Nucleated cell counts per sample were estimated from amplification of reference gene primers within the assay. To quantify the absolute abundance of each unique TCRbeta CDR3 rearrangement, sequence reads were collapsed and filtered. Productive Simpson clonality was computed per sample as the square root of Simpson's diversity index over productive rearrangements. TCRdb holds this immuneACCESS table with in-frame rearrangements only. Some clones are missing; in checked studies, unresolved V genes explain under half, and the rest has no known cause. That table furnishes V, J and clone size, whereas the DNA furnished D and trimming. This sample gives 250,000 to 350,000 clones in total; around 90% of them show up just once. The top ten clonotypes cover more than 2% of the sample.

The chain uses TRBV9 and TRBJ2-5, and the D gene may be TRBD1, 6 bases matching. The TCR sequence derives from a young man with active or convalescent COVID-19. The specimen sequenced was peripheral blood. The nucleotide sequence is given as TGTGCCAGCAGCGTATCTAGGGGGAAGACCCAGTACTTC. Its protein product is CASSVSRGKTQYF.